Below, 26 T cell receptor beta chains from the same sample are listed, as sequenced in a study of T cell responses to AZD1222 COVID-19 vaccine (dated by TCRdb to the early 2020s). The method behind the library was the immunoSEQ multiplex PCR assay. Held by TCRdb, this immuneACCESS table contains in-frame sequences only and omits some clones. Under half of the omission traces to an unresolved V gene where checked; the cause of the rest is unknown. In all, the sample holds under 140,000 clones, and approximately 85% of those were seen once. The ten largest clones take up roughly 4.5% of the sample. The time point label, as the study defines it: baseline before first vaccination. Material: peripheral blood, obtained on day 0 of AZD1222 vaccination. The receptor source for this set is an adult in good health.

The chain is built from TRBV12-1 and TRBJ2-1; whether TRBD2, the table's D call, matches the DNA was not checked. TRBV12-1 is flagged as a pseudogene. This CDR3 contains 15 residues. Here the CDR3 reads CASSPRTSGSNEQFF. DNA for the CDR3: TGTGCCAGCAGCCCTCGGACTAGCGGGAGTAATGAGCAGTTCTTC.

This clone appeared once. The V gene is TRBV24-1, the J gene TRBJ1-5; TRBD1 matches 8 bases. The V and J ends lost 7 bases and 2 bases, in that order; junction bases with no gene match: 3. Germline V gene lookup returns CDR1 KGHDR and CDR2 SFDVKD. The CDR3 is made up of 14 amino acids. The CDR3 sequence: CATSLTGGNQPQHF. The CDR3, as DNA: TGTGCCACCAGCCTGACAGGGGGCAATCAGCCCCAGCATTTT.

The V call is TRBV5-4, the J call TRBJ1-5, with D unclear. V was trimmed by 5 bases and J by 3 bases, leaving 12 bases between them. This CDR3 is built from 14 residues. CDR1 and CDR2 from the germline V gene are SGHNT and YYREEE (reference sequence). In nucleotides, the CDR3 is TGTGCCAGCAGTTCTGGGCCGAACAATCAGCCCCAGCATTTT. Translating gives CASSSGPNNQPQHF.

This rearrangement joins TRBV7-2 to TRBJ2-1; D possibly corresponds to TRBD2 (6 bases). V shed 5 bases and J shed 4 bases, with 18 bases lying between them. This CDR3 has 16 residues. From germline, CDR1 is SGHTA and CDR2 FQGNSA. In nucleotides, the CDR3 is TGTGCCAGCAGCCCTGGGACTCTGGCCGGTTACAATGAGCAGTTCTTC. Residues: CASSPGTLAGYNEQFF.

V usage is TRBV10-3 and J usage is TRBJ1-1, with D possibly matching TRBD1 (6 bases). The CDR3 covers 12 residues. Germline V lookup: CDR1 ENHRY, CDR2 SYGVKD. Trimming removed 6 bases at V and 6 bases at J, with 11 bases between. The CDR3 DNA is TGTGCCATCAGCCACAGGGATTCTGAAGCTTTCTTT. Translating it yields CAISHRDSEAFF.

CDR3 in amino acids: CASRLGSNQPQHF. Written as DNA, the CDR3 is TGTGCCAGCAGGTTGGGGAGCAATCAGCCCCAGCATTTT. The genes are TRBV12-3 or TRBV12-4 and TRBJ1-5; D is uncertain. The CDR3 has 13 residues. The ends were cut back, 6 bases at V and 1 base at J, with 7 bases in the middle.

The chain joins TRBV15 to TRBJ2-5, with 11 bases fitting TRBD2. The germline CDR1 and CDR2 sequences are LNHNV and YYDKDF (reference sequence). The J segment lost 1 base and the V segment lost 3 bases, leaving 4 bases of the junction unmatched. The CDR3 runs to 16 residues. CDR3 in amino acids: CATSSYGTSGQETQYF. The CDR3, as DNA: TGTGCCACCAGCAGTTACGGGACTAGCGGCCAAGAGACCCAGTACTTC.

This clone was counted a single time. This chain joins TRBV6-6 and TRBJ1-1; D is unresolved. V was cut by 0 bases and J by 3 bases, with 8 bases left in between. Germline V gives CDR1 MNHNY, CDR2 SVGAGI (reference sequence). The CDR3 contains 14 residues. The CDR3 DNA sequence: TGTGCCAGCAGTTACTCGAGGGATTACACTGAAGCTTTCTTT. It specifies CASSYSRDYTEAFF.

The CDR3 here is CASIPFAGTSDLYEQYF. CDR3 bases: TGTGCCAGCATCCCCTTCGCGGGGACTAGCGACCTCTACGAGCAGTACTTC. The V call is TRBV6-2 or TRBV6-3, the J call TRBJ2-7; 10 nucleotides line up with TRBD2. Per the germline V gene, CDR1 is MNHEY and CDR2 is SVGEGT. The CDR3 length is 17 residues. The V and J ends lost 7 bases and 3 bases, in that order; junction bases with no gene match: 15.

This clone was seen just once. The V call is TRBV5-1, the J call TRBJ2-7, with TRBD2 identical over 13 bases. Trimming at V came to 5 bases and at J to 2 bases, leaving 4 bases not matched to a gene. Looked up from germline, CDR1 is SGHRS and CDR2 is YFSETQ. The CDR3 consists of 15 residues. CDR3 sequence reads: CASRSGTSGAYEQYF. The CDR3 coding sequence is TGCGCCAGCAGATCCGGGACTAGCGGGGCCTACGAGCAGTACTTC.

This chain links TRBV5-5 with TRBJ1-4, with D possibly matching TRBD1 (5 bases). The CDR3 is 15 amino acids. V was cut by 4 bases and J by 0 bases, with 10 bases left in between. The germline gives CDR1 SGHKS, CDR2 YYEKEE (reference sequence). CDR3 residues: CASSPPTATNEKLFF. In DNA form, the CDR3 reads TGTGCCAGCAGCCCCCCGACAGCAACTAATGAAAAACTGTTTTTT.

A few counts support this clone. This sequence joins TRBV19 and TRBJ2-2; D tentatively reads TRBD1 or TRBD2 (6 bases each). Between the trimmed V and J ends, which lost 2 bases and 2 bases, there was a span of 9 bases. The CDR3 totals 15 residues. The germline V gene encodes CDR1 LNHDA and CDR2 SQIVND (reference sequence). The CDR3 sequence: CASSIQGTNTGELFF. The CDR3 DNA reads TGTGCCAGTAGTATACAGGGGACTAACACCGGGGAGCTGTTTTTT.

This sequence joins TRBV2 and TRBJ1-4; 7 bases line up with TRBD1. In germline, CDR1 is SNHLY, CDR2 FYNNEI. The J segment lost 8 bases and the V segment lost 9 bases, leaving 12 bases of the junction unmatched. This CDR3 comprises 14 residues. This CDR3 reads CASHGGDSPEKLFF. CDR3 sequence (DNA): TGTGCCAGTCATGGGGGGGACAGCCCGGAAAAACTGTTTTTT.

This clone was found once. J is TRBJ1-1 and V is TRBV9; TRBD1 matches at 8 bases. The CDR3 is 15 amino acids. The trim removed 4 bases at V and 4 bases at J, leaving 9 bases unmatched. Germline-derived CDR1 and CDR2 are SGDLS and YYNGEE. Written as DNA, the CDR3 is TGTGCCAGCAGCCCTCGAGGGCAGGGGGCCACTGAAGCTTTCTTT. Translated, it gives CASSPRGQGATEAFF. Full variable domain (missing parts from reference TRBV9 and TRBJ1-1): DSGVTQTPKHLITATGQRVTLRCSPRSGDLSVYWYQQSLDQGLQFLIQYYNGEERAKGNILERFSAQQFPDLHSELNLSSLELGDSALYFCASSPRGQGATEAFFGQGTRLTVV.

CDR3 DNA sequence: TGTGCATCGCAGCTAGCGGGAGGGTCTCCCTACGAGCAGTACTTC. Its translation is CASQLAGGSPYEQYF. The chain uses TRBV6-4 and TRBJ2-7; 12 bases are shared with TRBD2. In germline, CDR1 is MRHNA, CDR2 SNTAGT. This CDR3 spans 15 amino acids.

The chain employs TRBV7-6 and TRBJ2-7; D is undetermined. Germline lookup yields CDR1 SGHVS and CDR2 FNYEAQ. The V end lost 5 bases, the J end lost 6 bases, and 11 bases lay between the germline ends. This CDR3 comprises 12 residues. The CDR3 coding sequence is TGTGCCAGCAGCCACAATAGGATCGAGCAGTACTTC. Its protein product is CASSHNRIEQYF.

This rearrangement joins TRBV4-3 to TRBJ2-1; TRBD2 matches at 12 bases. J lost 4 bases, V lost 4 bases, and 11 bases had no gene match. The CDR3 sequence is 18 residues long. Germline loops: CDR1 LGHNA, CDR2 YSLEER. The CDR3 coding sequence is TGCGCCAGCAGCCCAGAGGCTAGCGGGGGGGCGAGATACAATGAGCAGTTCTTC. Translation: CASSPEASGGARYNEQFF.

This clone was counted once. The J gene is TRBJ1-1, the V gene TRBV18; D might be TRBD1 (6 bases). Trimming took off 3 bases at V and 4 bases at J, with 15 bases between the two ends. Germline V gene data show CDR1 as KGHSH and CDR2 as LQKENI. The CDR3 extends over 15 amino acids. The CDR3 sequence is CASSPGRGARTEAFF. Written as DNA, the CDR3 is TGTGCCAGCTCACCCGGACGGGGGGCGCGCACTGAAGCTTTCTTT.

This clone was recorded only once. The chain couples TRBV5-1 to TRBJ2-1, with a weak D call TRBD2 (7 bases). The germline gives CDR1 SGHRS, CDR2 YFSETQ. There are 19 residues in the CDR3. Trimming stripped 2 bases from V and 1 base from J, with 22 bases between. This CDR3 is CASSFNPQKGGISYNEQFF. The CDR3 coding sequence is TGCGCCAGCAGCTTTAACCCTCAGAAGGGGGGGATTTCCTACAATGAGCAGTTCTTC.

There are a few counts of this clone. The gene calls are TRBV10-3 and TRBJ2-7; TRBD2 might be the D (6 bases). CDR3 size: 15 residues. Germline assignment: CDR1 ENHRY and CDR2 SYGVKD. The V and J ends lost 6 bases and 1 base respectively, with 16 bases between them. The CDR3 reads CAISGSGSVSYEQYF. The CDR3 DNA sequence: TGTGCCATCAGCGGGAGTGGTAGCGTATCCTACGAGCAGTACTTC.

The V and J genes are TRBV28 and TRBJ1-6; a weak D match, TRBD1 (6 bases). The V end lost 3 bases, the J end lost 9 bases, and 15 bases lay between the germline ends. Germline V gene data show CDR1 as MDHEN and CDR2 as SYDVKM. CDR3 length equals 15 residues. CDR3 sequence: CASSFGGGRGSPLHF. Written as DNA, the CDR3 is TGTGCCAGCAGTTTCGGCGGGGGGCGCGGTTCACCCCTCCACTTT.

J is TRBJ1-2 and V is TRBV6-5; D gene ambiguous. The germline V gene encodes CDR1 MNHEY and CDR2 SVGAGI. V lost 2 bases and J 5 bases, leaving 9 bases between the germline ends. This CDR3 is built from 13 residues. CDR3 in DNA: TGTGCCAGCAGTTACGACCCCGGGTATGGCTACACCTTC. This gives the protein CASSYDPGYGYTF.

The chain recombines TRBV21-1 with TRBJ1-2; the table's D call of TRBD1 was not tested on the DNA. TRBV21-1 is deemed a pseudogene. The CDR3 is 14 residues long. CDR3 protein: CAKGGRGQVYGYTF. The CDR3 DNA sequence: TGTGCCAAAGGGGGCAGGGGGCAGGTCTATGGCTACACCTTC.

V gene TRBV28 combines with J gene TRBJ1-2; possibly TRBD1 for D (5 bases). The CDR3 length is 13 residues. Germline V gene data show CDR1 as MDHEN and CDR2 as SYDVKM. The V gene lost 6 bases and the J gene lost 6 bases, with 14 bases spanning the gap. As DNA, the CDR3 is TGTGCCAGCAGCCGGGACGGATGGGATGGCTACACCTTC. Amino acid sequence: CASSRDGWDGYTF.

The chain employs TRBV2 and TRBJ1-5; D perhaps matches TRBD1 (5 bases). The CDR3 spans 14 residues. The V end was cut by 6 bases, the J end by 4 bases, with 13 bases between. Germline V gives CDR1 SNHLY, CDR2 FYNNEI. The CDR3 coding sequence is TGTGCCAGCAGGGATAACAGGCCGAATCAGCCCCAGCATTTT. The encoded protein is CASRDNRPNQPQHF.

This chain connects TRBV5-5 to TRBJ2-5; D is unclear. Germline CDR1 is SGHKS and CDR2 is YYEKEE (reference sequence). CDR3 length: 14 amino acids. V shed 4 bases and J shed 0 bases, with 10 bases lying between them. Here the CDR3 DNA reads TGTGCCAGCAGCCCCGACGGGTACCAAGAGACCCAGTACTTC. It codes for CASSPDGYQETQYF.